This TCR beta chain was documented in a study of blood T cell repertoires in COVID-19 (TCRdb year 2020). Broadly, across the study: Collaborator samples came from the United States, Italy and Spain and covered acute and convalescent phases of COVID-19. The prospective study material was composed of cDNA or gDNA derived from T cells, B-cell-depleted T cells, or PBMCs. Subjects who had been exposed to COVID-19, were actively infected with it, or had recovered from it provided the deeply sampled blood TCRbeta repertoires that made up the dataset. A freely available public database, intended as a resource for researchers studying the immune response to SARS-CoV-2, is where the repertoires were released. The samples were drawn from the first 160 participants of the ongoing ImmuneRACE study and from under 1,500 subjects provided by 6 global collaborators. A de-identified subject ID, COVID-19 status, age in years and sex were almost always included in the sample metadata. Where available, HLA class I and class II types were obtained from metadata supplied by the sample provider rather than from assay-based typing.

Paper-wide results and their limitations: The quantity of clinical and demographic metadata differed by source and by participant and was supplied without curation.

V trim: 4 bases; J trim: 5 bases; unmatched bases: 6. CDR1 and CDR2 (SNHLY, FYNNEI) derive from the germline V gene. CDR3 length: 15 amino acids, cysteine to phenylalanine. CDR3 DNA only is kept here, 45 bases in frame from base 1. TCRbeta CDR3 regions were amplified from genomic DNA using the immunoSEQ Assay, a bias-controlled multiplex PCR. Per the authors' processing: Nucleated cell counts per sample were estimated from amplification of reference gene primers within the assay. Sequence reads were collapsed and filtered to measure the absolute abundance of every unique TCRbeta CDR3 rearrangement. For each sample, productive Simpson clonality was calculated as the square root of Simpson's diversity index across productive rearrangements. The table comes from immuneACCESS by way of TCRdb, which keeps in-frame sequences with V and J called. Part of the clones is missing from these tables; in studies checked, under half for an unresolved V gene and the rest for unknown reasons. Clonal size and the V and J genes are those of that table, whereas D and trimming came from the DNA. For this sample there are approximately 69,000 clones; less than 85% appear just once. The biggest ten clones account for around a sixth of the sample.

Each collaborating institution followed its own protocols to collect whole blood in K2EDTA tubes. For TCRbeta analysis, collaborators shipped samples in one of three forms: frozen whole blood, isolated PBMCs, or DNA extracted from either of those sample types. As regards this clone: This clone's antigen is unknown. There are no base qualities to consult, and no much larger clone falls within one base.

The chain employs TRBV2 and TRBJ1-4; TRBD1 fits 8 bases in the junction. The sequenced sample consisted of peripheral blood. This TCR was sampled from a woman older than 75 with acute or convalescent COVID-19. Read as DNA, the sequence is TGTGCCAGCAGTGCCCTAACAGGGGGGAATGAAAAACTGTTTTTT. This sequence encodes CASSALTGGNEKLFF.